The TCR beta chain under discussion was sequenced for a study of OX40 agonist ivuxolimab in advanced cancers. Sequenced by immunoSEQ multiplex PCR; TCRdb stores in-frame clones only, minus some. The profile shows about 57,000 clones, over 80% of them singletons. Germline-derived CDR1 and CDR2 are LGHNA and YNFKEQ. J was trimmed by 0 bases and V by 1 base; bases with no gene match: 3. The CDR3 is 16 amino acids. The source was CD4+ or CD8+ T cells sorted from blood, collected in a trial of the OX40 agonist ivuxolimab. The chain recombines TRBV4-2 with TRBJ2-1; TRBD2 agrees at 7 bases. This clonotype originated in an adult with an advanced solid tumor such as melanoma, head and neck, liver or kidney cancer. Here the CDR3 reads CASSQGTRDSYNEQFF. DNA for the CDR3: TGTGCCAGCAGCCAAGGGACTAGGGACTCCTACAATGAGCAGTTCTTC.